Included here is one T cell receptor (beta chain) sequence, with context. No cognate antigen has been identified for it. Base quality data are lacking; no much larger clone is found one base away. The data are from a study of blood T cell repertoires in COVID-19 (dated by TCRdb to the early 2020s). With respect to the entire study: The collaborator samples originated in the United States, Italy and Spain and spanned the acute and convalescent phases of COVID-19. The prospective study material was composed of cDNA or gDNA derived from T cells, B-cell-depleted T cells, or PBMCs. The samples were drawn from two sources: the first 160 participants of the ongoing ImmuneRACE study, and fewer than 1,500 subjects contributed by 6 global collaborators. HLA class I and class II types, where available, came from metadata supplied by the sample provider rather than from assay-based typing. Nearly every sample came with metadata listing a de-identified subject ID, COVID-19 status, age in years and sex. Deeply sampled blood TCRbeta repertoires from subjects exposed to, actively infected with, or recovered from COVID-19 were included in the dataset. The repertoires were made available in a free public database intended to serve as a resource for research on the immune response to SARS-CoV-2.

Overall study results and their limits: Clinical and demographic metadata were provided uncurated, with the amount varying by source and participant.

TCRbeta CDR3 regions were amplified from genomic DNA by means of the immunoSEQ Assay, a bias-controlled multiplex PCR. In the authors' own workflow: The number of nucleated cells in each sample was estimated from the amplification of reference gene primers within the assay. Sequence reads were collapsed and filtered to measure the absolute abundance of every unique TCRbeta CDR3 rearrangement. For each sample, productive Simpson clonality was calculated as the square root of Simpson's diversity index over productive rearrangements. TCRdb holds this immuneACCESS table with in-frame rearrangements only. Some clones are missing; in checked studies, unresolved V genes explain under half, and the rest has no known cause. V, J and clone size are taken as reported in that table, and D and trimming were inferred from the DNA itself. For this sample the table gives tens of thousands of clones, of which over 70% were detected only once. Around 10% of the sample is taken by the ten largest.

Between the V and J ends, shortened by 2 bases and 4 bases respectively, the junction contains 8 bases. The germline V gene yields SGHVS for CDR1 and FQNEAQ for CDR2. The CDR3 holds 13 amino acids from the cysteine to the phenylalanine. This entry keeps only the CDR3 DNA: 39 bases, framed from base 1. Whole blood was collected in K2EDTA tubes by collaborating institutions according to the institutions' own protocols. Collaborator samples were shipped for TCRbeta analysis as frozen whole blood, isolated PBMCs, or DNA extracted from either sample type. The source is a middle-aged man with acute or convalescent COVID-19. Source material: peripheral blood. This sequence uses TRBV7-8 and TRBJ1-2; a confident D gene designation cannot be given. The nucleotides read TGTGCCAGCAGCTTACGGGTCAGCTATGGCTACACCTTC. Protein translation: CASSLRVSYGYTF.